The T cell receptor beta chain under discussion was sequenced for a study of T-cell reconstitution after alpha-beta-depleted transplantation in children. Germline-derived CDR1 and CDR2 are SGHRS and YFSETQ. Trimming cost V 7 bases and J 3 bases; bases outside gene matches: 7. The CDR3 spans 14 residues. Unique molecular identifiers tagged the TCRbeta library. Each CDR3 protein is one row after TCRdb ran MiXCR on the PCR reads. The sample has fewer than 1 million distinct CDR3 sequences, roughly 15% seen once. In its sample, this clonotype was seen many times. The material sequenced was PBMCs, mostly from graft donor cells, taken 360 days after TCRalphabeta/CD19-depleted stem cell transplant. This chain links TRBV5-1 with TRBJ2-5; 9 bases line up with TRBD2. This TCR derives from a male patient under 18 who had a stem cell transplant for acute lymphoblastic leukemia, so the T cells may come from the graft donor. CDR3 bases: TGCGCCAGCTACCTAGCGGGAAGAGAAGAGACCCAGTACTTC. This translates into CASYLAGREETQYF. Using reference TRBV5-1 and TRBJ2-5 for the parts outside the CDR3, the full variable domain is KAGVTQTPRYLIKTRGQQVTLSCSPISGHRSVSWYQQTPGQGLQFLFEYFSETQRNKGNFPGRFSGRQFSNSRSEMNVSTLELGDSALYLCASYLAGREETQYFGPGTRLLVL.